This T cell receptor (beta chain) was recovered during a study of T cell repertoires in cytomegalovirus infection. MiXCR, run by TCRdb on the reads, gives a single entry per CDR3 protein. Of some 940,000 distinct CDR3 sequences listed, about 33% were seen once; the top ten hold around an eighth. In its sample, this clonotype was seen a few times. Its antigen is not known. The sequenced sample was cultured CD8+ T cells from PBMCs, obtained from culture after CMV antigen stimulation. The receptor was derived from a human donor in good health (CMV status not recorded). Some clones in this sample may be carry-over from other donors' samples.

The CDR3 here is CASSIDRVGRSYTF. The DNA of the CDR3 is TGTGCCAGTAGTATTGACAGGGTTGGTAGGAGCTACACCTTC. The chain recombines TRBV19 with TRBJ1-2; 7 positions match TRBD1. Germline CDR1 LNHDA, CDR2 SQIVND (reference sequence). This CDR3 region has 14 residues. Germline trimming cut 3 bases from V and 9 bases from J; bases unmatched to any gene: 10.